This T cell receptor beta chain was sequenced in a study of response to subunit inactivated influenza vaccine. Study-wide findings and caveats: It was suggested by the authors that few new T cells are recruited by each seasonal influenza vaccination.

The CDR3 has 15 residues. From germline, CDR1 is SNHLY and CDR2 FYNNEI. V shed 5 bases, J shed 2 bases, and the junction held 7 bases outside the gene matches. TCRdb used MiXCR to reprocess the RT-PCR reads, holding one entry per CDR3 protein. This table has about 700,000 distinct CDR3 sequences, about 14% appearing once. This clonotype was observed a few times. Its antigen is undetermined. The chain combines TRBV2 with TRBJ2-3; TRBD1 matches at 7 bases. The material sequenced was PBMCs from blood, taken less than 15 days before vaccination. The TCR was taken from a man between 50 and 59 years old who received an inactivated influenza vaccine. The chain's CDR3 is CASSRRQGDTDTQYF. DNA for the CDR3: TGTGCCAGCAGTCGTCGACAGGGAGACACAGATACGCAGTATTTT. The full variable domain, completed using reference TRBV2 and TRBJ2-3, is EPEVTQTPSHQVTQMGQEVILRCVPISNHLYFYWYRQILGQKVEFLVSFYNNEISEKSEIFDDQFSVERPDGSNFTLKIRSTKLEDSAMYFCASSRRQGDTDTQYFGPGTRLTVL.